This T cell receptor (beta chain) was observed in a study of blood T cell repertoires in COVID-19 (dated by TCRdb to about 2020). Turning to the overall study: Samples from collaborators originated in the United States, Italy and Spain and spanned both the acute and convalescent phases of COVID-19. The prospective study material was composed of cDNA or gDNA derived from T cells, B-cell-depleted T cells, or PBMCs. The dataset comprised deeply sampled blood TCRbeta repertoires from subjects exposed to, actively infected with, or recovered from COVID-19. A freely available public database, intended as a resource for researchers studying the immune response to SARS-CoV-2, is where the repertoires were released. Samples were obtained from the ongoing ImmuneRACE study (first 160 participants) and from 1,254 subjects provided by 6 global collaborators. Sample metadata almost always included a de-identified subject ID, COVID-19 status, age in years and sex. Where available, HLA class I and class II types were obtained from metadata supplied by the sample provider rather than from assay-based typing. Overall results and qualifications from the work: The amount of clinical and demographic metadata varied by source and participant and was provided uncurated.

From its cysteine to its phenylalanine, the CDR3 spans 15 amino acids. Here the CDR3 DNA is all that survives: 45 bases in frame from base 1. Trimming takes 1 base from V and 1 base from J, and the germline ends sit 11 bases apart. As encoded in the germline V gene, CDR1 is SGHNT while CDR2 is YENEEA. TCRbeta CDR3 regions were amplified from genomic DNA by means of the immunoSEQ Assay, a bias-controlled multiplex PCR. Per the original workflow: The number of nucleated cells in each sample was estimated by amplification of reference gene primers within the assay. To quantify the absolute abundance of each unique TCRbeta CDR3 rearrangement, sequence reads were collapsed and filtered. Productive Simpson clonality was computed per sample as the square root of Simpson's diversity index over productive rearrangements. In TCRdb, the immuneACCESS table is reduced to in-frame sequences with V and J assigned. These tables do not hold every clone; where another copy was compared, an unresolved V gene accounts for under half, and the others remain unexplained. V and J calls and clone size are as listed in that table; D and trimming were resolved from the DNA. A total of 90,000 to 100,000 clones appear in this sample, around nine tenths of them only once. The top ten constitute 10% of the sample.

Whole blood was collected in K2EDTA tubes by collaborating institutions according to the institutions' own protocols. Collaborator samples were shipped for TCRbeta analysis as frozen whole blood, isolated PBMCs, or DNA extracted from either sample type. Comments on this clone: Its recognized antigen is unknown. No clone much larger than this one lies a single base away; base qualities are absent.

Material: peripheral blood. The clonotype was recovered from a man aged 45-60 years with acute or convalescent COVID-19. Rearrangement joined TRBV11-3 to TRBJ2-7, with the D gene call left open. The DNA sequence follows: TGTGCCAGCAGCTTAGCCGCTTCGCAGTCCTACGAGCAGTACTTC. The translation is CASSLAASQSYEQYF.